These 3 T cell receptor beta chains were all obtained from the same sample, sequenced in a study of cytotoxic CD8 clonotypes in ibrutinib-treated CLL. Here immunoSEQ multiplex PCR was the method, and the copy in TCRdb shows in-frame clones only, minus some. The data show around 29,000 clones, more than 60% seen once. The sample was PBMCs, taken after 24 months of ibrutinib treatment. The receptors originated from a human donor with chronic lymphocytic leukemia.

This clone was counted between two and nine times. J is TRBJ1-2 and V is TRBV5-1, with D perhaps matching TRBD1 (6 bases). The CDR3 runs to 13 residues. Germline loops: CDR1 SGHRS, CDR2 YFSETQ. V shed 0 bases and J shed 8 bases, with 11 bases lying between them. In DNA form, the CDR3 reads TGCGCCAGCAGCTTGGACAGGGTGAAAGGCTACACCTTC. Amino acids: CASSLDRVKGYTF. Variable domain in full (rest from reference TRBV5-1 and TRBJ1-2): KAGVTQTPRYLIKTRGQQVTLSCSPISGHRSVSWYQQTPGQGLQFLFEYFSETQRNKGNFPGRFSGRQFSNSRSEMNVSTLELGDSALYLCASSLDRVKGYTFGSGTRLTVV.

This clone was observed a handful of times. The chain has TRBV7-6 and TRBJ2-7; TRBD2 aligns across 8 bases. CDR1 and CDR2 (germline): SGHVS, FNYEAQ. V trimming: 5 bases; J trimming: 5 bases; junction bases outside the gene matches: 5. The length of the CDR3 is 13 residues. CDR3 nucleotide sequence: TGTGCCAGCAGCGGCGGGACTAGGGACGAGCAGTACTTC. Its protein product is CASSGGTRDEQYF.

V gene TRBV30 combines with J gene TRBJ2-3, with TRBD2 matching 10 bases. The germline CDR1 and CDR2 sequences are GTSNPN and SVGIG (reference sequence). The CDR3 extends over 16 amino acids. V lost 1 base to trimming and J lost 3 bases; unmatched junction nucleotides: 7. CDR3 loop: CAWSEIAGGGTDTQYF. The CDR3, as DNA: TGTGCCTGGAGTGAAATAGCGGGGGGTGGGACAGATACGCAGTATTTT.